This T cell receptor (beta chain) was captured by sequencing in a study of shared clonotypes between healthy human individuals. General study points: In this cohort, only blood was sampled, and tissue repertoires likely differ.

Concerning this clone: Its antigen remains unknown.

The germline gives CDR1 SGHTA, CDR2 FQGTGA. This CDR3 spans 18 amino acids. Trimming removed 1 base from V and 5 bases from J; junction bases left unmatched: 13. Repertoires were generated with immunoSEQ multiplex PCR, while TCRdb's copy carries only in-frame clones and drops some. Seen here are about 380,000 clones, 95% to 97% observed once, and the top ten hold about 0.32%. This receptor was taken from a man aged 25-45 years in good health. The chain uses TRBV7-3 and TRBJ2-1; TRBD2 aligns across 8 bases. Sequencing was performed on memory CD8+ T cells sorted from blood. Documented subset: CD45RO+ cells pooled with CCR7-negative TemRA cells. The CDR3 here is CASSLNQKGLVGDNEQFF. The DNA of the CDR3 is TGTGCCAGCAGCTTAAACCAAAAGGGACTAGTCGGTGACAATGAGCAGTTCTTC.